This T cell receptor (beta chain) was documented in a study of radiotherapy plus CTLA-4 blockade in lung cancer. The CDR3 loop spans 16 amino acids. V was pared by 3 bases and J by 0 bases, with 15 bases between. The V gene's germline CDR1 is SGHAT and CDR2 FQNNGV. Treatment of patients with chemo-refractory metastatic non-small-cell lung cancer consisted of focal radiation plus CTLA-4 blockade with ipilimumab. This clone was recorded once. The antigen is unknown. Clones were read by immunoSEQ multiplex PCR, and TCRdb kept only the in-frame ones, dropping some. The sample has about 19,000 clones, about 83% seen once; the top ten hold about 20%. General observations from the study: Radiotherapy was combined with ipilimumab, and tumor-derived TCR clones then expanded in blood.

This sample comprised peripheral blood, obtained from a patient treated with radiotherapy plus ipilimumab. The chain recombines TRBV11-2 with TRBJ2-7; tentative D call: TRBD2 (5 bases). This receptor was taken from a human donor with non-small cell lung cancer whose response to radiotherapy plus ipilimumab could not be evaluated. CDR3 residues: CASSFYPRESSYEQYF. The DNA for the CDR3 is TGTGCCAGCAGCTTTTACCCTCGGGAAAGCTCCTACGAGCAGTACTTC.